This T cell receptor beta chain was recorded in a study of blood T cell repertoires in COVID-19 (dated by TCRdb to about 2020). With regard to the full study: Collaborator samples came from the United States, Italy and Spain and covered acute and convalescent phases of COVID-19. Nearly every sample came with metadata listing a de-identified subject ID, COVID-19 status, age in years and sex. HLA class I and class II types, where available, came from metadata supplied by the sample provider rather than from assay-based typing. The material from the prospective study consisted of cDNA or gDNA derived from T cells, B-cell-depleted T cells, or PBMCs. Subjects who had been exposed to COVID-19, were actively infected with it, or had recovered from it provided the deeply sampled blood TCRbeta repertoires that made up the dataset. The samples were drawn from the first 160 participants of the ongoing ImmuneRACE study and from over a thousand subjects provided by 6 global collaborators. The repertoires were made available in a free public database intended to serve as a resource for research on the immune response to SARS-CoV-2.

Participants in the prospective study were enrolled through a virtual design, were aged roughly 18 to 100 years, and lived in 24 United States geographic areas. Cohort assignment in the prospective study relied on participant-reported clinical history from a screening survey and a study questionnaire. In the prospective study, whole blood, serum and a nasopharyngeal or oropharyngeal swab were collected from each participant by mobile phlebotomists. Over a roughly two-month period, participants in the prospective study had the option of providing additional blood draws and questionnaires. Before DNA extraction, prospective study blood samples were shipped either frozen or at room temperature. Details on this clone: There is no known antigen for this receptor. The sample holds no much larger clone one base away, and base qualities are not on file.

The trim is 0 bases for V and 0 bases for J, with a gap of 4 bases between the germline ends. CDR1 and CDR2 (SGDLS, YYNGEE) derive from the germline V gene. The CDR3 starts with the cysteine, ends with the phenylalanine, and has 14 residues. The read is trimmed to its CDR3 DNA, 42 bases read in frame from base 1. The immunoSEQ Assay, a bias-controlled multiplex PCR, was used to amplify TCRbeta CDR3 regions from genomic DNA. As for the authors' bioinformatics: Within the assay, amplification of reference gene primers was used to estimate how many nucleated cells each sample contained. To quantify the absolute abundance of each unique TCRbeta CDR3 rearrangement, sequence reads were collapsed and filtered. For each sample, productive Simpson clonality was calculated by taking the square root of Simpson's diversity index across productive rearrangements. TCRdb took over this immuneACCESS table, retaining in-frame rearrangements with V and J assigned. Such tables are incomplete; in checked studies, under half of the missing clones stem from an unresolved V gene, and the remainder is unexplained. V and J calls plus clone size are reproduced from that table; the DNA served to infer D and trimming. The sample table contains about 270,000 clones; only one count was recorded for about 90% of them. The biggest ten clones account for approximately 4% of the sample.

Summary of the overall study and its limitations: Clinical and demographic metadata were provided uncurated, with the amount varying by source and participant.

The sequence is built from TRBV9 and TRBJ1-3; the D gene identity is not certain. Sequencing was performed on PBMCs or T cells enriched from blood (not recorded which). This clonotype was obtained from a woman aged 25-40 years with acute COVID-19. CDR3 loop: CASSVGDSGNTIYF. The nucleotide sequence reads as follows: TGTGCCAGCAGCGTAGGAGACTCTGGAAACACCATATATTTT.